These 3 T cell receptor beta chains originate from one sample sequenced in a study of PD-L1 blockade in urothelial cancer. Method: immunoSEQ multiplex PCR; TCRdb's copy keeps in-frame clones and lacks some. The sample includes about 43,000 clones, more than 75% of them seen just once. This sample comprised PBMCs, obtained around atezolizumab (anti-PD-L1) treatment. The receptors stem from a woman in her sixties or seventies with urothelial cancer.

This chain links TRBV29-1 with TRBJ2-7; 7 nucleotides match TRBD1. The V segment lost 4 bases and the J segment 6 bases; nucleotides outside the gene matches: 6. The CDR3 consists of 12 residues. CDR1 is SQVTM and CDR2 is ANQGSEA in the germline V gene. Here the CDR3 reads CSVGTGTGEQYF. As DNA, the CDR3 is TGCAGCGTTGGGACAGGTACGGGCGAGCAGTACTTC.

The chain has TRBV5-5 and TRBJ1-5, with no clear D. CDR1 SGHKS and CDR2 YYEKEE come from the germline V gene (reference sequence). V was clipped by 0 bases and J by 4 bases, with 5 bases between them. The CDR3 has 13 amino acids. The CDR3 spells CASSLGRNQPQHF. The CDR3 DNA is TGTGCCAGCAGCTTGGGCAGGAATCAGCCCCAGCATTTT. Using reference TRBV5-5 and TRBJ1-5 for the parts outside the CDR3, the full variable domain is DAGVTQSPTHLIKTRGQQVTLRCSPISGHKSVSWYQQVLGQGPQFIFQYYEKEERGRGNFPDRFSARQFPNYSSELNVNALLLGDSALYLCASSLGRNQPQHFGDGTRLSIL.

This rearrangement joins TRBV27 to TRBJ2-3, with 15 positions matching TRBD2. The germline V gene encodes CDR1 MNHEY and CDR2 SMNVEV (reference sequence). The CDR3 consists of 21 residues. V was pared by 6 bases and J by 0 bases, with 16 bases of the junction left unmatched. In DNA, the CDR3 is TGTGCCAGCAGCCCCCTATCGGGACTAGCGGGGGGCCCTTCAAGCACAGATACGCAGTATTTT. Amino acids: CASSPLSGLAGGPSSTDTQYF.